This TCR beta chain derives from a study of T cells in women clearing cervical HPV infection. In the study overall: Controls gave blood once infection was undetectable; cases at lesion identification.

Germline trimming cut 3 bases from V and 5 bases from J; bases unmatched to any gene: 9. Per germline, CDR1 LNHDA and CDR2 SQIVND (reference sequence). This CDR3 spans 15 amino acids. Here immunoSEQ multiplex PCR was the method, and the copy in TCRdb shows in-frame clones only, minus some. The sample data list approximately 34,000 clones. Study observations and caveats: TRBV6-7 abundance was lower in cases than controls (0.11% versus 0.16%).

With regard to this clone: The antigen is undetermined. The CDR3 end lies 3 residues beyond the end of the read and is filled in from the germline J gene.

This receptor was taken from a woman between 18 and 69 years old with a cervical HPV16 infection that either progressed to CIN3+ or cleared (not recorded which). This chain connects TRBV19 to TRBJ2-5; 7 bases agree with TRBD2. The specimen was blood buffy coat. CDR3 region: CASSMMGRGSETQYF. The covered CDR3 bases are TGTGCCAGTAGTATGATGGGGAGGGGCAGTGAGACC.